These 27 T cell receptor beta chains were all obtained from the same sample, sequenced in a study of T-cell memory formation after mild COVID-19. MiXCR, run by TCRdb on the 5' RACE reads, gives a single entry per CDR3 protein. This table holds fewer than 60,000 distinct CDR3 sequences, 9.5% to 15% found once. The specimen sequenced was PBMCs or a T cell subset sorted from them (not recorded which). All receptors derive from a man aged 18 to 29 who had mild COVID-19 (a few samples of this study predate the infection). Cell type and time point are not known.

This clonotype was counted a few times. V is TRBV5-1 and J is TRBJ1-4; D remains ambiguous. The length of the CDR3 is 15 residues. Germline loops: CDR1 SGHRS, CDR2 YFSETQ. V was trimmed by 0 bases and J by 8 bases, leaving 14 bases between them. The CDR3 region has the DNA TGCGCCAGCAGCTTGGCCAGCCAGGAGGGAGAAAAACTGTTTTTT. It specifies CASSLASQEGEKLFF.

This chain joins TRBV28 and TRBJ1-2; D might be TRBD1 (5 bases). The V end lost 4 bases, the J end lost 4 bases, and 13 bases lay between the germline ends. The CDR3 has 14 amino acids. CDR1 and CDR2 from the germline V gene are MDHEN and SYDVKM. The CDR3, as DNA: TGTGCCAGCAGTTCAAGACAGTCGGTCTATGGCTACACCTTC. Its protein product is CASSSRQSVYGYTF.

With respect to this clonotype: With a much larger clone just one base away, this may be a read error. The chain uses TRBV27 and TRBJ2-7, with TRBD2 matching 8 bases. Germline CDR1 and CDR2: MNHEY and SMNVEV (reference sequence). This CDR3 has 12 amino acids. With V trimmed by 3 bases and J by 7 bases, 2 bases remained unmatched. The CDR3 nucleotides are TGTGCCAGCAGTTTCCGGGGGGGAGAGCAGTACGTC. Protein: CASSFRGGEQYV.

This clonotype has a handful of counts. The V gene is TRBV20-1, the J gene TRBJ2-5, with 12 bases that match TRBD2. The CDR3 has 16 amino acids. V was clipped by 0 bases and J by 4 bases; unmatched bases: 6. Germline lookup yields CDR1 DFQATT and CDR2 SNEGSKA (reference sequence). CDR3 loop: CSARDQSSGGGETQYF. The CDR3 DNA is TGCAGTGCTAGAGATCAGTCTAGCGGGGGGGGAGAGACCCAGTACTTC.

This clonotype has only a few counts. DNA of the CDR3: TGTGCCACCAGTGATGGCGGACGGAACGGGGGACCCCAGTACTTC. This gives the protein CATSDGGRNGGPQYF. V and J are TRBV24-1 and TRBJ2-5; maybe TRBD2 (6 bases). The germline CDR1 and CDR2 sequences are KGHDR and SFDVKD. The CDR3 runs to 15 residues. The V end lost 3 bases, the J end lost 9 bases, and 19 bases lay between the germline ends.

By its share, this clonotype is medium-sized. This chain joins TRBV3-1 and TRBJ2-5; D might be TRBD2 (5 bases). CDR1 and CDR2 from the germline V gene are LGHDT and YNNKEL (reference sequence). This CDR3 is built from 16 residues. Deletions cut 0 bases from V and 3 bases from J, with 14 bases between. CDR3 sequence (DNA): TGTGCCAGCAGCCAAGATCCTCGGGTGCGGGAAGAGACCCAGTACTTC. This gives the protein CASSQDPRVREETQYF.

The chain has TRBV21-1 and TRBJ1-1; the table calls TRBD1, which could not be checked here. TRBV21-1 corresponds to a pseudogene. The CDR3 is 14 residues long. CDR3 in amino acids: CASAPTDQNTEAFF. The CDR3 nucleotides are TGTGCCAGCGCCCCAACGGACCAGAACACTGAAGCTTTCTTT.

This clonotype was picked up many times. This chain joins TRBV7-2 and TRBJ2-7; D is ambiguous. Looked up from germline, CDR1 is SGHTA and CDR2 is FQGNSA. The CDR3 has 14 amino acids. Between the trimmed V and J ends, which lost 3 bases and 0 bases, there was a span of 9 bases. The CDR3 coding sequence is TGTGCCAGCAGCTTCCGGATCAGCTCCTACGAGCAGTACTTC. Its protein is CASSFRISSYEQYF.

This chain links TRBV7-2 with TRBJ1-3, with D unresolved. CDR1 and CDR2 from the germline V gene are SGHTA and FQGNSA. CDR3 length: 15 amino acids. The V and J ends lost 2 bases and 1 base respectively, with 9 bases between them. CDR3 DNA: TGTGCCAGCAGCTTATTTTCGGGGTCTGGAAACACCATATATTTT. Translated, it gives CASSLFSGSGNTIYF.

The chain employs TRBV29-1 and TRBJ1-2; D remains unclear. Per the germline V gene, CDR1 is SQVTM and CDR2 is ANQGSEA. This CDR3 is 11 amino acids long. The V end lost 2 bases, the J end lost 2 bases, and 3 bases lay between the germline ends. CDR3: CSVEQNYGYTF. The CDR3 DNA follows: TGCAGCGTTGAACAAAACTATGGCTACACCTTC.

The chain joins TRBV27 to TRBJ1-2; TRBD1 agrees at 7 bases. Germline loops: CDR1 MNHEY, CDR2 SMNVEV (reference sequence). The CDR3 covers 14 residues. With V trimmed by 2 bases and J by 5 bases, 5 bases remained unmatched. Here the CDR3 reads CASSLQPGGYGYTF. The CDR3 nucleotides read TGTGCCAGCAGTTTACAACCAGGGGGATATGGCTACACCTTC.

This clonotype has a count of ten or more. The chain is built from TRBV3-1 and TRBJ2-5; the D call may be TRBD1 or TRBD2 (5 bases each). V was shortened by 4 bases and J by 5 bases, with 14 bases between the two germline ends. This CDR3 is 14 amino acids long. Looked up from germline, CDR1 is LGHDT and CDR2 is YNNKEL (reference sequence). CDR3 sequence reads: CASSPSGTEETQYF. CDR3 bases: TGTGCCAGCAGCCCGTCCGGGACGGAGGAGACCCAGTACTTC.

This clonotype showed up many times. The chain joins TRBV12-3 or TRBV12-4 to TRBJ2-6, with unresolved D. This CDR3 contains 15 residues. V was pared by 4 bases and J by 0 bases, with 7 bases between. CDR3 protein: CASSWGSSGANVLTF. The CDR3 DNA is TGTGCCAGCAGTTGGGGTAGCTCTGGGGCCAACGTCCTGACTTTC.

This clonotype was counted many times. This chain connects TRBV30 to TRBJ2-1; TRBD2 aligns across 11 bases. With 7 bases clipped from V and 7 bases from J, the junction kept 12 bases outside the gene matches. The V gene's germline CDR1 is GTSNPN and CDR2 SVGIG (reference sequence). The CDR3 totals 15 residues. This chain's CDR3 is CALQGLAVPWNEQFF. DNA of the CDR3: TGTGCCTTACAGGGACTAGCGGTCCCCTGGAATGAGCAGTTCTTC. The whole variable domain, filled in from reference TRBV30 and TRBJ2-1, reads SQTIHQWPATLVQPVGSPLSLECTVEGTSNPNLYWYRQAAGRGLQLLFYSVGIGQISSEVPQNLSASRPQDRQFILSSKKLLLSDSGFYLCALQGLAVPWNEQFFGPGTRLTVL.

This clonotype was seen ten or more times. At one end, the junction sequence differs from germline, possibly due to a read error. The chain has TRBV7-7 and TRBJ2-5; TRBD2 matches at 10 bases. CDR3 length: 14 residues. In germline, CDR1 is SSHAT, CDR2 FNYEAQ (reference sequence). The CDR3 is CASSLQLAGETQYF. The DNA for the CDR3 is TGTGCTAGCAGCTTGCAACTAGCGGGGGAGACCCAGTACTTC.

There are a few counts of this clonotype. The J gene is TRBJ2-2, the V gene TRBV20-1; 7 nucleotides match TRBD1. Germline V gives CDR1 DFQATT, CDR2 SNEGSKA (reference sequence). V shed 4 bases and J 0 bases; nucleotides not matched to a gene: 2. There are 14 residues in the CDR3. Here the CDR3 DNA reads TGCAGTGCTATGGGACAGTCGAACACCGGGGAGCTGTTTTTT. Amino acid sequence: CSAMGQSNTGELFF.

Ten or more counts support this clonotype. The gene calls are TRBV4-1 and TRBJ2-3; D ambiguous. CDR1 is MGHRA and CDR2 is YSYEKL in the germline V gene. This CDR3 spans 16 amino acids. The V gene lost 0 bases and the J gene lost 0 bases, with 10 bases spanning the gap. The CDR3 nucleotides are TGCGCCAGCAGCCAAGAGCAAGCCCCGAGCACAGATACGCAGTATTTT. Residues: CASSQEQAPSTDTQYF.

This clonotype has just a few counts. The chain is built from TRBV15 and TRBJ2-1; 9 nucleotides line up with TRBD1. This CDR3 has 14 residues. Germline CDR1 reads LNHNV; CDR2 reads YYDKDF (reference sequence). Unmatched junction bases numbered 8, after V lost 6 bases and J lost 8 bases. The CDR3 loop reads CATRIDRGIDEQFF. The CDR3 DNA reads as TGTGCCACCAGAATCGACAGGGGGATTGATGAGCAGTTCTTC.

The chain carries TRBV6-6 and TRBJ2-7; D is uncertain. Germline lookup yields CDR1 MNHNY and CDR2 SVGAGI (reference sequence). The CDR3 has 13 residues. Deletions cut 5 bases from V and 7 bases from J, with 15 bases between. CDR3 bases: TGTGCCAGCAGTCTGACGTATCAAGGGGAGCAGTACTTC. Its translation: CASSLTYQGEQYF.

This clonotype was observed many times. The CDR3 protein is CATSREGGLNEKLFF. CDR3 nucleotides: TGTGCCACCAGCAGAGAGGGCGGACTGAATGAAAAACTGTTTTTT. This rearrangement joins TRBV15 to TRBJ1-4; D unresolved. Between the trimmed V and J ends, which lost 0 bases and 5 bases, there was a span of 10 bases. The CDR3 contains 15 residues. Germline V gene lookup returns CDR1 LNHNV and CDR2 YYDKDF (reference sequence). The complete variable domain, with remaining parts taken from reference TRBV15 and TRBJ1-4, reads DAMVIQNPRYQVTQFGKPVTLSCSQTLNHNVMYWYQQKSSQAPKLLFHYYDKDFNNEADTPDNFQSRRPNTSFCFLDIRSPGLGDTAMYLCATSREGGLNEKLFFGSGTQLSVL.

The table lists this clonotype with a few counts. The J gene is TRBJ2-5, the V gene TRBV6-2 or TRBV6-3; weak D call: TRBD2 (5 bases). Germline assignment: CDR1 MNHEY and CDR2 SVGEGT. Trimming cost V 5 bases and J 3 bases, with 16 bases left between them. The CDR3 has 15 amino acids. This CDR3 is CASSVVREFEETQYF. The CDR3 DNA reads as TGTGCCAGCAGTGTAGTCCGGGAATTTGAAGAGACCCAGTACTTC.

This clonotype has more than one count but fewer than ten. The chain links TRBV6-5 to TRBJ2-4; 8 bases map to TRBD1. The V gene's germline CDR1 is MNHEY and CDR2 SVGAGI. Trimming removed 4 bases from V and 0 bases from J; junction bases left unmatched: 5. This CDR3 has 16 amino acids. The CDR3 spells CASSFGQGLAKNIQYF. For the CDR3, the DNA is TGTGCCAGCAGTTTCGGACAGGGCTTAGCCAAAAACATTCAGTACTTC.

This clonotype was observed a few times. One end of the junction varies from germline; a read error may be responsible. The CDR3 region has the DNA TGTGCTAGCAGCCGGCGCTCAGACAGGGAGGTCACCGGGGAGCTGTTTTTT. Its translation is CASSRRSDREVTGELFF. V is TRBV7-7 and J is TRBJ2-2, with a tentative D call TRBD1 (7 bases). Germline V gene sequence: CDR1 SSHAT, CDR2 FNYEAQ (reference sequence). This CDR3 has 17 residues.

This clonotype was recorded many times. J is TRBJ2-5 and V is TRBV18, with D unresolved. This CDR3 has 13 residues. Deletions cut 2 bases from V and 2 bases from J, with 6 bases between. Germline CDR1 is KGHSH and CDR2 is LQKENI. The CDR3 DNA sequence: TGTGCCAGCTCACCAAGGTCGCAAGAGACCCAGTACTTC. Amino acids: CASSPRSQETQYF.

This rearrangement joins TRBV6-2 or TRBV6-3 to TRBJ2-7, with no clear D. The V end was cut by 6 bases, the J end by 2 bases, with 5 bases between. Germline V gene lookup returns CDR1 MNHEY and CDR2 SVGEGT. The CDR3 runs 11 residues. The CDR3 coding sequence is TGTGCCAGCAGCCCACCCTACGAGCAGTACTTC. This gives the protein CASSPPYEQYF.

This clonotype showed up many times. CDR3 residues: CASSLFQGGTGELFF. CDR3 nucleotide sequence: TGTGCCAGCAGCTTATTCCAAGGGGGGACCGGGGAGCTGTTTTTT. The chain combines TRBV7-2 with TRBJ2-2; either TRBD1 or TRBD2 may fit D (6 bases each). The CDR3 spans 15 residues. Germline loops: CDR1 SGHTA, CDR2 FQGNSA. V was pared by 2 bases and J by 5 bases, with 12 bases between.

Note on this clonotype: Compared with germline, one end of the junction differs, possibly owing to a read error. V and J are TRBV7-2 and TRBJ2-1; the match to TRBD2 covers 7 bases. CDR1 SGHTA and CDR2 FQGNSA come from the germline V gene. The length of the CDR3 is 14 residues. Here the CDR3 reads CAGSRSGAYNEQFF. In DNA form, the CDR3 reads TGTGCCGGCAGTAGGAGCGGGGCCTACAATGAGCAGTTCTTC.